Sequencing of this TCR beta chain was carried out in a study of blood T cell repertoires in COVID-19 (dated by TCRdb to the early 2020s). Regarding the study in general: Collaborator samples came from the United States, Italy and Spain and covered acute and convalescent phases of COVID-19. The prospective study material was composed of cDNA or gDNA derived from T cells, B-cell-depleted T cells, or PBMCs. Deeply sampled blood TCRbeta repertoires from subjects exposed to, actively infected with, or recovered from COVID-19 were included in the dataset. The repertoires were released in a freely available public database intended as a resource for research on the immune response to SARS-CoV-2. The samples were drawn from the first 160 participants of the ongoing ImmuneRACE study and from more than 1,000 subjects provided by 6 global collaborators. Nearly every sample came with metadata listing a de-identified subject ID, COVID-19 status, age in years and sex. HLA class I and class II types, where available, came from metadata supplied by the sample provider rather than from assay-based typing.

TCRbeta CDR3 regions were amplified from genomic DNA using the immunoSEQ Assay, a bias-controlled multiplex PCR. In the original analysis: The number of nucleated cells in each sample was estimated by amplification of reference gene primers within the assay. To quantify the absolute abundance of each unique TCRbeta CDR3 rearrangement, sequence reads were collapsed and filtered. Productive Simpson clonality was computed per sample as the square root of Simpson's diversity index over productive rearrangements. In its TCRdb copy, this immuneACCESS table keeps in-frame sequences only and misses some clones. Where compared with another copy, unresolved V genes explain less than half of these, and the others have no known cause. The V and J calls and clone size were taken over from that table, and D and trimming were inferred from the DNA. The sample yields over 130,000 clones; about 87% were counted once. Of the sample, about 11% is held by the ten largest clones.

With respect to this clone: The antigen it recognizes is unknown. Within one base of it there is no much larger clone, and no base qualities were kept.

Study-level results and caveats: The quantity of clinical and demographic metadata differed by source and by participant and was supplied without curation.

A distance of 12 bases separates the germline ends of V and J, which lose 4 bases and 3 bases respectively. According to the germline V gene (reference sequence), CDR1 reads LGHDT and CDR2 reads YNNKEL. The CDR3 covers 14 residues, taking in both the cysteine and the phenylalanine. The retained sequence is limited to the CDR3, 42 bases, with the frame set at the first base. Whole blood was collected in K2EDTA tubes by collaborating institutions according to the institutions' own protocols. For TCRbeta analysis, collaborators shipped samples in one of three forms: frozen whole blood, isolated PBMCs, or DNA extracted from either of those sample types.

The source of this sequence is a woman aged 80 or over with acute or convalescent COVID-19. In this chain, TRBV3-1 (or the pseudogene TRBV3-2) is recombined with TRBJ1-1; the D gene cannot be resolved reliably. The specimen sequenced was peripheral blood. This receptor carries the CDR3 CASSPDRRDTEAFF. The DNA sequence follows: TGTGCCAGCAGCCCCGATCGACGGGACACTGAAGCTTTCTTT.